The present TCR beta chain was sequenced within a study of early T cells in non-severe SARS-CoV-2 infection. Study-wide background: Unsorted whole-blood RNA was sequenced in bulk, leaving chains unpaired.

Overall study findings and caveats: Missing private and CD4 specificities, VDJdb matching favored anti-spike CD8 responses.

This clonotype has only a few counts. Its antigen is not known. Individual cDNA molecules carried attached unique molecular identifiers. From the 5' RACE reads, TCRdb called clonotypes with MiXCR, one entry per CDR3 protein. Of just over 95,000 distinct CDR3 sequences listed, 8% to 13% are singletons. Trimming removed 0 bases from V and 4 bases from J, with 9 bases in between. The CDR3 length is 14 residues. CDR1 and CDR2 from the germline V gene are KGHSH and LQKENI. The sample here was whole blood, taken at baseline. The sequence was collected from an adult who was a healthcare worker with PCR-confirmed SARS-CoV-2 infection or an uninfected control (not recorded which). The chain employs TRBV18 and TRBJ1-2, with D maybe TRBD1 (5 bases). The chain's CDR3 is CASSPPGVPYGYTF. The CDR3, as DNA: TGTGCCAGCTCACCACCGGGGGTCCCCTATGGCTACACCTTC.